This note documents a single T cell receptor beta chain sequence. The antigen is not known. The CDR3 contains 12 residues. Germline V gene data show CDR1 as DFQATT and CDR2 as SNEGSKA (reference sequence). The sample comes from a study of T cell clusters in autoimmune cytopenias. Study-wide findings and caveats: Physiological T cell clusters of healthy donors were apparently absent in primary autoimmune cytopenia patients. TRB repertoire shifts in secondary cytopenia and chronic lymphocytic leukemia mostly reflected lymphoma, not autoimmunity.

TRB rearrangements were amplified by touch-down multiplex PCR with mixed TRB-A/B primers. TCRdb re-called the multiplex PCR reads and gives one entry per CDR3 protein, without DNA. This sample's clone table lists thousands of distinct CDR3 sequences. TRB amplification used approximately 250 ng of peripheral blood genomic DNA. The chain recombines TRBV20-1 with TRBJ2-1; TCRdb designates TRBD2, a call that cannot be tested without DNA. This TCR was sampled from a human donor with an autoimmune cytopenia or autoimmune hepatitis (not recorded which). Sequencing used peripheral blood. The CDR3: CSVPPGTREQFF.